A single sample gave rise to the 18 T cell receptor beta chains below, sequenced in a study of T cell responses to AZD1222 COVID-19 vaccine. Produced via immunoSEQ multiplex PCR; TCRdb's table is partial and in-frame only. The sample holds 87,000 or so clones; roughly nine tenths are singletons and the top ten take roughly 4%. Source: peripheral blood, taken on day 0 of AZD1222 vaccination. The receptors originated from an adult in good health.

This chain links TRBV6-5 with TRBJ1-5, with D perhaps matching TRBD1 (5 bases). The CDR3 contains 11 residues. The germline V gene has CDR1 MNHEY and CDR2 SVGAGI. V shed 3 bases and J shed 11 bases, with 8 bases lying between them. DNA of the CDR3: TGTGCCAGCAGTTATCAGGGTACCCAGCATTTT. It specifies CASSYQGTQHF.

This chain links TRBV9 with TRBJ2-1, with D unclear. With 0 bases removed from V and 6 bases from J, the gap between germline ends came to 7 bases. Germline V CDR1 and CDR2: SGDLS, YYNGEE. The CDR3 extends over 13 amino acids. Here the CDR3 reads CASSVGSPNEQFF. CDR3 DNA sequence: TGTGCCAGCAGCGTAGGGTCTCCCAATGAGCAGTTCTTC. The variable domain in full, completed from reference TRBV9 and TRBJ2-1, reads DSGVTQTPKHLITATGQRVTLRCSPRSGDLSVYWYQQSLDQGLQFLIQYYNGEERAKGNILERFSAQQFPDLHSELNLSSLELGDSALYFCASSVGSPNEQFFGPGTRLTVL.

The chain combines TRBV4-3 with TRBJ1-6; D call uncertain. Germline V gives CDR1 LGHNA, CDR2 YSLEER. Trimming pared 0 bases from V and 6 bases from J, leaving 12 bases between. This CDR3 is built from 16 residues. In DNA, the CDR3 is TGCGCCAGCAGCCAAGATACGGGGTTCGGTAATTCACCCCTCCACTTT. Its protein product is CASSQDTGFGNSPLHF.

The rearrangement links TRBV4-1 to TRBJ2-5; the D is unclear. V was trimmed by 0 bases and J by 5 bases, leaving 10 bases between them. Looked up from germline, CDR1 is MGHRA and CDR2 is YSYEKL. The CDR3 is 14 amino acids. The CDR3 loop is CASSQEGLPETQYF. Written as DNA, the CDR3 is TGCGCCAGCAGCCAAGAGGGCCTGCCCGAGACCCAGTACTTC.

The V and J genes are TRBV2 and TRBJ1-4; unclear D gene. The germline V and J ends were trimmed by 10 bases and 8 bases, with 11 bases remaining between them. The V gene's germline CDR1 is SNHLY and CDR2 FYNNEI. The CDR3 has 11 amino acids. CDR3 coding DNA: TGTGCCAACCAAAGGGCCGAAAAACTGTTTTTT. Translation gives CANQRAEKLFF.

The CDR3 DNA reads as TGTGCCAGCAGTGGGGACAGGGAGAACACTGAAGCTTTCTTT. Translation gives CASSGDRENTEAFF. The V call is TRBV2, the J call TRBJ1-1; 9 positions agree with TRBD1. Trimming cost V 4 bases and J 1 base; bases outside gene matches: 1. From germline, CDR1 is SNHLY and CDR2 FYNNEI. The CDR3 has 14 amino acids. The full variable domain, completed using reference TRBV2 and TRBJ1-1, is EPEVTQTPSHQVTQMGQEVILRCVPISNHLYFYWYRQILGQKVEFLVSFYNNEISEKSEIFDDQFSVERPDGSNFTLKIRSTKLEDSAMYFCASSGDRENTEAFFGQGTRLTVV.

This chain links TRBV4-2 with TRBJ2-1; D is ambiguous. V lost 2 bases and J lost 10, with 9 bases in between. This CDR3 has 12 residues. Germline V lookup: CDR1 LGHNA, CDR2 YNFKEQ. DNA for the CDR3: TGTGCCAGCAGCCAAATCGCTTCGGAGCAGTTCTTC. This translates into CASSQIASEQFF.

The gene calls are TRBV12-3 or TRBV12-4 and TRBJ2-5; D unresolved. The CDR3 spans 12 residues. V dropped 8 bases and J dropped 2 bases, with 9 bases sitting between them. The CDR3 DNA reads as TGTGCCAGCGCGGCGGTGCAAGAGACCCAGTACTTC. Translating gives CASAAVQETQYF.

This rearrangement joins TRBV19 to TRBJ2-7; D may be TRBD1 (6 bases). In germline, CDR1 is LNHDA, CDR2 SQIVND (reference sequence). Trimming shortened V by 10 bases and J by 0 bases, and 13 bases separated the two germline ends. The CDR3 is 13 amino acids. The CDR3 sequence is CAKRPGHSYEQYF. The CDR3, as DNA: TGTGCCAAGCGCCCGGGACACTCCTACGAGCAGTACTTC.

The J gene is TRBJ1-3, the V gene TRBV13; D remains ambiguous. Germline lookup yields CDR1 PRHDT and CDR2 FYEKMQ (reference sequence). This CDR3 is built from 16 residues. Trimming cost V 1 base and J 2 bases, with 12 bases left between them. The CDR3 region is CASSLERSTTGNTIYF. The DNA for the CDR3 is TGTGCCAGCAGCTTAGAAAGGAGTACTACTGGAAACACCATATATTTT.

The genes are TRBV28 and TRBJ1-2; perhaps TRBD1 as D (6 bases). The CDR3 is 15 residues long. V was pared by 3 bases and J by 2 bases, with 13 bases between. Germline V CDR1 and CDR2: MDHEN, SYDVKM. CDR3 bases: TGTGCCAGCAGTTTCTCCCCCAGGGGAAACTATGGCTACACCTTC. Its translation is CASSFSPRGNYGYTF.

As DNA, the CDR3 is TGTGCCAGCAGTTACTCATCTAGCGGGACCTACGAGCAGTACTTC. Its protein is CASSYSSSGTYEQYF. The genes are TRBV6-5 and TRBJ2-7, with 9 bases fitting TRBD2. Germline lookup yields CDR1 MNHEY and CDR2 SVGAGI. The CDR3 loop spans 15 amino acids. V shed 0 bases, J shed 2 bases, and the junction held 2 bases outside the gene matches.

This clone was seen a single time. The gene calls are TRBV7-2 and TRBJ2-3; D is possibly TRBD2 (7 bases). V was clipped by 7 bases and J by 5 bases, with 22 bases between them. The germline V gene has CDR1 SGHTA and CDR2 FQGNSA. The CDR3 is 16 amino acids. The CDR3 loop is CASTERLRGGRDTQYF. DNA of the CDR3: TGTGCCAGCACCGAACGGTTGAGGGGGGGCCGAGATACGCAGTATTTT.

The chain carries TRBV5-8 and TRBJ1-2; possible D gene TRBD1, 5 bases. The CDR3 sequence is 12 residues long. The V and J ends lost 3 bases and 4 bases respectively, with 7 bases between them. CDR1 and CDR2 (germline): SGHTS, YDEGEE. The CDR3 region is CASSSGTYGYTF. CDR3 nucleotides: TGTGCCAGCAGCTCCGGGACCTATGGCTACACCTTC. Full variable domain (missing parts from reference TRBV5-8 and TRBJ1-2): EAGVTQSPTHLIKTRGQQATLRCSPISGHTSVYWYQQALGLGLQFLLWYDEGEERNRGNFPPRFSGRQFPNYSSELNVNALELEDSALYLCASSSGTYGYTFGSGTRLTVV.

The J gene is TRBJ1-2, the V gene TRBV14, with D maybe TRBD1 (5 bases). CDR1 and CDR2 (germline): SGHDN, FVKESK. The CDR3 is 15 residues long. V lost 4 bases to trimming and J lost 4 bases, with 16 bases between them. The CDR3, as DNA: TGTGCCAGCAGCCCGTCCGGGACCCCTAGCTATGGCTACACCTTC. This gives the protein CASSPSGTPSYGYTF.

V and J are TRBV7-9 and TRBJ1-2; D is undetermined. Per the germline V gene, CDR1 is SEHNR and CDR2 is FQNEAQ (reference sequence). CDR3 length equals 14 residues. Trimming took 0 bases from V and 3 from J, leaving 8 bases between them. The CDR3 DNA follows: TGTGCCAGCAGCTTAGCTGGGGTGGACTATGGCTACACCTTC. Translated: CASSLAGVDYGYTF.

This clone was detected only once. The chain employs TRBV11-2 and TRBJ2-7, with a possible D match to TRBD2 (6 bases). Trimming left V 6 bases short and J 7 bases short, with 16 bases between. This CDR3 contains 13 residues. Germline CDR1 and CDR2: SGHAT and FQNNGV. The CDR3 sequence: CASRTLGRGEQYF. In nucleotides, the CDR3 is TGTGCCAGCAGGACCCTCGGGCGGGGAGAGCAGTACTTC.

The chain employs TRBV7-2 and TRBJ2-7; no reliable D call. Germline lookup yields CDR1 SGHTA and CDR2 FQGNSA. V was cut by 2 bases and J by 0 bases, with 2 bases left in between. This CDR3 has 12 residues. CDR3 sequence: CASSLNSYEQYF. DNA for the CDR3: TGTGCCAGCAGCTTAAACTCCTACGAGCAGTACTTC.